The T cell receptor (beta chain) under discussion was sequenced for a study of blood T cell repertoires in COVID-19 (dated by TCRdb to the early 2020s). Study-level background: The collaborator samples originated in the United States, Italy and Spain and spanned the acute and convalescent phases of COVID-19. The sample metadata nearly always contained a de-identified subject ID, COVID-19 status, age in years and sex. The material from the prospective study consisted of cDNA or gDNA derived from T cells, B-cell-depleted T cells, or PBMCs. The dataset comprised deeply sampled blood TCRbeta repertoires from subjects exposed to, actively infected with, or recovered from COVID-19. The samples were drawn from the first 160 participants of the ongoing ImmuneRACE study and from over 950 subjects provided by 6 global collaborators. The repertoires were released in a freely available public database intended as a resource for research on the immune response to SARS-CoV-2. Where available, HLA class I and class II types were obtained from metadata supplied by the sample provider rather than from assay-based typing. Results and caveats for the whole study, not just this receptor: The amount of clinical and demographic metadata varied by source and participant and was provided uncurated.

In regard to this clone: Its antigen is currently not known. Base qualities are missing; no much larger clone stands one base away.

TCRbeta CDR3 regions were amplified from genomic DNA using the immunoSEQ Assay, a bias-controlled multiplex PCR. From the authors' description of their analysis: The number of nucleated cells in each sample was estimated by amplification of reference gene primers within the assay. Sequence reads were collapsed and filtered to measure the absolute abundance of every unique TCRbeta CDR3 rearrangement. For each sample, productive Simpson clonality was calculated as the square root of Simpson's diversity index over productive rearrangements. Here the immuneACCESS table is served through TCRdb, limited to in-frame sequences with V and J called. Missing clones are a known gap in these copies; in checked studies unresolved V genes cover under half, and the rest lacks a known reason. That table is the source of V, J and clone size, and D and trimming were worked out from the DNA. The sample has under 300,000 clones on record, 84% of them singletons. The ten largest clonotypes hold approximately 1.3% of the sample.

Samples from volunteer blood donors who had recovered from COVID-19 were contributed by a second Seattle source. Each collaborating institution followed its own protocols to collect whole blood in K2EDTA tubes. For TCRbeta analysis, collaborator samples were shipped as frozen whole blood, as isolated PBMCs, or as DNA extracted from either sample type. This TCR derives from a woman between 40 and 55 years old who had recovered from COVID-19. Source material: peripheral blood.

Read as DNA, the sequence is TGTGCCACCTTAGGACAGAATAGCAATCAGCCCCAGCATTTT. This encodes CATLGQNSNQPQHF. Recombination linked TRBV15 to TRBJ1-5, with TRBD1 as a weak D call on 6 bases. The CDR3 spans 14 residues, from the cysteine through the phenylalanine. Left in the record is the CDR3 DNA by itself, 42 bases read in frame from the first base. The junction shows trimming of 8 bases on V and 0 bases on J, plus 11 bases between the germline ends. The germline V gene (reference sequence) specifies LNHNV as CDR1 and YYDKDF as CDR2. With all but the CDR3 taken from the reference TRBV15 and TRBJ1-5 genes, the full variable domain is: DAMVIQNPRYQVTQFGKPVTLSCSQTLNHNVMYWYQQKSSQAPKLLFHYYDKDFNNEADTPDNFQSRRPNTSFCFLDIRSPGLGDTAMYLCATLGQNSNQPQHFGDGTRLSIL.